This T cell receptor (beta chain) was obtained from a study of metastatic and nonmetastatic thyroid tumors. Ahead of thyroid surgery, no patient had received treatment of any kind. As handled by the study authors: Clinicopathological groups supplied CDR3 differences that were used to build a distant-metastasis classifier for papillary thyroid cancer. TCRdb reanalyzed the PCR reads with MiXCR. The V and J calls here are based on TCRdb, not the publication. The sample holds 35,000 to 45,000 clones, about 12% seen once. V lost 11 bases to trimming and J lost 3 bases, with 22 bases between them. The CDR3 length is 15 residues. Germline V gene lookup returns CDR1 SNHLY and CDR2 FYNNEI.

This receptor was taken from a male donor with papillary thyroid cancer or a benign thyroid nodule (not recorded which). Some clones in this sample may be carry-over from other donors' samples. The sequenced sample was blood. The chain is built from TRBV2 and TRBJ2-5, with no clear D. Here the CDR3 reads CAGKTTRLPKETQYF. The DNA for the CDR3 is TGTGCCGGCAAAACCACCCGTCTTCCAAAAGAGACCCAGTACTTC.